This T cell receptor (beta chain) was identified during a study of cytomegalovirus exposure and HLA in healthy donors. Regarding the study as a whole: Within the 90 to 150 validation repertoires, first-cohort TCR clusters tended to co-occur, according to a later analysis. There were three CMV-associated chains whose specificity for CMV antigens was confirmed in vitro. Usually a TCR sequence was rare, but some public TCRs were found in many donors. Cytomegalovirus status was reportedly diagnosed by the classifier with high specificity and sensitivity.

This clone was detected only once. Its matching antigen is unknown. CDR1 and CDR2 from the germline V gene are MNHEY and SVGAGI. The germline V and J ends were trimmed by 6 bases and 7 bases, with 13 bases remaining between them. There are 13 residues in the CDR3. Profiled with immunoSEQ multiplex PCR; TCRdb holds only in-frame clones, not every one. The sample yields about 160,000 clones, approximately 86% seen once. The sequence derives from a woman between 18 and 29 years old in good health and CMV-seronegative. The source material was PBMCs. The gene calls are TRBV6-5 and TRBJ2-1; no definite D call. The CDR3 sequence: CASSSQEINEQFF. The CDR3 DNA follows: TGTGCCAGCAGCTCTCAGGAAATAAATGAGCAGTTCTTC.